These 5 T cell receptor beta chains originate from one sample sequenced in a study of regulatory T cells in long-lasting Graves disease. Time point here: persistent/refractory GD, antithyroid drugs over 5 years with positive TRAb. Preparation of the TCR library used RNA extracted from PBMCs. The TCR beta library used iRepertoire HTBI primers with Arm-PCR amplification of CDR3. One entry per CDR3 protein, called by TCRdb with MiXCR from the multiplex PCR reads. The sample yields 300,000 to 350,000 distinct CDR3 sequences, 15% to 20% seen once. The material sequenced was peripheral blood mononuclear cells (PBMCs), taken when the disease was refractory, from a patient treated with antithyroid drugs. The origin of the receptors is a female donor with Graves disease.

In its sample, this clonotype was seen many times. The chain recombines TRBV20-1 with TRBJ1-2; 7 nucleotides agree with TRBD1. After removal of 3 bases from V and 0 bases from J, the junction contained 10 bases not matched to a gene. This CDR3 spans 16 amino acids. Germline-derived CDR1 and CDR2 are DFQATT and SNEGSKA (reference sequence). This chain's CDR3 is CSASGGQGVANYGYTF. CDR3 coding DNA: TGCAGTGCTAGTGGTGGGCAGGGGGTGGCTAACTATGGCTACACCTTC.

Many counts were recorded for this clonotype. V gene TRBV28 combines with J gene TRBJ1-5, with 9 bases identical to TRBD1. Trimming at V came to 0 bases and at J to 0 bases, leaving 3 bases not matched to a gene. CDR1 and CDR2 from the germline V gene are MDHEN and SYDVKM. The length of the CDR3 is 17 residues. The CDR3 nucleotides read TGTGCCAGCAGTTTATGGGGGACAGGGTCTAGCAATCAGCCCCAGCATTTT. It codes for CASSLWGTGSSNQPQHF.

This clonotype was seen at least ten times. CDR3 in amino acids: CASSYFRVSRQGETQYF. CDR3 nucleotide sequence: TGTGCCAGCAGCTATTTCAGGGTCTCCCGACAAGGAGAGACCCAGTACTTC. The chain joins TRBV5-6 to TRBJ2-5; the D gene is possibly TRBD1 (5 bases). V was trimmed by 3 bases and J by 4 bases, leaving 22 bases between them. Germline CDR1 is SGHDT and CDR2 is YYEEEE. The length of the CDR3 is 17 residues. The whole variable domain, filled in from reference TRBV5-6 and TRBJ2-5, reads DAGVTQSPTHLIKTRGQQVTLRCSPKSGHDTVSWYQQALGQGPQFIFQYYEEEERQRGNFPDRFSGHQFPNYSSELNVNALLLGDSALYLCASSYFRVSRQGETQYFGPGTRLLVL.

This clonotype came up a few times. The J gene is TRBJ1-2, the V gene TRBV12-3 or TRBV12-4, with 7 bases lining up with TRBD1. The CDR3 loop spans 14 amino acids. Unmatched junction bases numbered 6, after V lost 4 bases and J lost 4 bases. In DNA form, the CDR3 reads TGTGCCAGCAGTTCCTTTTACAGGGGCTATGGCTACACCTTC. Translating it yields CASSSFYRGYGYTF.

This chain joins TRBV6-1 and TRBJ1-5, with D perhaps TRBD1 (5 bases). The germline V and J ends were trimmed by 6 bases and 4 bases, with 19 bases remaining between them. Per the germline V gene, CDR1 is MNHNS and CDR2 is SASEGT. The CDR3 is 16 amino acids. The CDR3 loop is CASRHNSGGRNQPQHF. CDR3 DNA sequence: TGTGCCAGCAGACACAACTCGGGGGGGAGGAATCAGCCCCAGCATTTT.